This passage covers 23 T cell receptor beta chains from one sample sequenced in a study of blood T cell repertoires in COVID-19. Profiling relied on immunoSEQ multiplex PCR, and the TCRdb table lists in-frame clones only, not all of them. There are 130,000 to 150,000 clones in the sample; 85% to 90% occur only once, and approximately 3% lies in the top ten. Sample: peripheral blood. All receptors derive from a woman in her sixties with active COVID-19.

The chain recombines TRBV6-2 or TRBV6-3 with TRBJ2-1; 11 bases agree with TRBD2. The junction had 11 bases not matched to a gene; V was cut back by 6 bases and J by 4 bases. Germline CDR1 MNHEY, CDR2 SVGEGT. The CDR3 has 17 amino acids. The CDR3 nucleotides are TGTGCCAGCAGCTTAGCGGGAGGGGGGCCCATATACAATGAGCAGTTCTTC. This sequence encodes CASSLAGGGPIYNEQFF.

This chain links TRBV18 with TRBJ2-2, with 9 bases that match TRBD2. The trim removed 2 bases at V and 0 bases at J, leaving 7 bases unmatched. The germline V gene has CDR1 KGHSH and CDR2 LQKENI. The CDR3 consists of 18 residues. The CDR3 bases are TGTGCCAGCTCACCAATCAGACTAGCGGATACGAACACCGGGGAGCTGTTTTTT. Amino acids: CASSPIRLADTNTGELFF.

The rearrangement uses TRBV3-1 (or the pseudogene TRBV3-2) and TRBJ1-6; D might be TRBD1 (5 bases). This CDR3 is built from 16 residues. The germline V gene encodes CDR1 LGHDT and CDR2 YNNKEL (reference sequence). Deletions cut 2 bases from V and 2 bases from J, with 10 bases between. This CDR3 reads CASSQQGITYNSPLHF. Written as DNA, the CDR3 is TGTGCCAGCAGCCAACAGGGCATCACCTATAATTCACCCCTCCACTTT.

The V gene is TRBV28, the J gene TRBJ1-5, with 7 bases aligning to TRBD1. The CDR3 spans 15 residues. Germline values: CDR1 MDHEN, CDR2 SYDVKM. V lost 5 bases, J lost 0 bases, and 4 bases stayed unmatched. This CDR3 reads CASSPRTGSNQPQHF. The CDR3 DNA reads TGTGCCAGCAGTCCTCGGACAGGTAGCAATCAGCCCCAGCATTTT. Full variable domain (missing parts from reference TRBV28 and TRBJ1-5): DVKVTQSSRYLVKRTGEKVFLECVQDMDHENMFWYRQDPGLGLRLIYFSYDVKMKEKGDIPEGYSVSREKKERFSLILESASTNQTSMYLCASSPRTGSNQPQHFGDGTRLSIL.

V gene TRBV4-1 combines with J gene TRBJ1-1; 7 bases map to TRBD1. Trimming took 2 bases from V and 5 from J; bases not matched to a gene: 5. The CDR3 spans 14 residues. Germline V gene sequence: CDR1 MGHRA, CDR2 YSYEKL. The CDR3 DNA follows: TGCGCCAGCAGCCAATTGCAGGGGGTTACTGAAGCTTTCTTT. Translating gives CASSQLQGVTEAFF.

CDR3 in amino acids: CASRNPSGPYSNQPQHF. The CDR3 DNA sequence: TGTGCCAGCAGAAACCCCTCAGGGCCTTATAGCAATCAGCCCCAGCATTTT. This chain joins TRBV28 and TRBJ1-5, with D perhaps matching TRBD1 (5 bases). CDR3 length equals 17 residues. Trimming cost V 6 bases and J 0 bases, with 18 bases left between them. Germline lookup yields CDR1 MDHEN and CDR2 SYDVKM.

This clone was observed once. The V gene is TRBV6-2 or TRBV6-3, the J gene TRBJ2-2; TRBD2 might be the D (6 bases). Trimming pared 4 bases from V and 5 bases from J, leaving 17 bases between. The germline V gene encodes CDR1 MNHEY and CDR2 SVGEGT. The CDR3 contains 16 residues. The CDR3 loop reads CASSSYGTPGTGELFF. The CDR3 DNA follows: TGTGCCAGCAGTTCATACGGGACTCCGGGGACCGGGGAGCTGTTTTTT.

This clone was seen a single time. CDR3 sequence: CASSQVVPEPEQYF. In nucleotides, the CDR3 is TGCGCCAGCAGCCAAGTTGTTCCGGAGCCCGAGCAGTACTTC. The chain has TRBV4-1 and TRBJ2-7, with no clear D. The CDR3 sequence is 14 residues long. The V gene lost 1 base and the J gene lost 6 bases, with 13 bases spanning the gap. CDR1 is MGHRA, CDR2 YSYEKL, per germline.

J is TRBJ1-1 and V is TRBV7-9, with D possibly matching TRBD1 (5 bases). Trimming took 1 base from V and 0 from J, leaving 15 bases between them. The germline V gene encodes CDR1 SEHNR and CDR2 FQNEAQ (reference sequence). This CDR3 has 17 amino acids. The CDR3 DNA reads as TGTGCCAGCAGCTTAGGTTTAGGGCAGGGATTGAACACTGAAGCTTTCTTT. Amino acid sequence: CASSLGLGQGLNTEAFF.

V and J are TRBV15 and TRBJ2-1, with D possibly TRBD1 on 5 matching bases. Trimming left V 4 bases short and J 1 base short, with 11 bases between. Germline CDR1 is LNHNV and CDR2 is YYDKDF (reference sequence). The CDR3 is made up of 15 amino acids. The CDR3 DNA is TGTGCCACCAGCACAGGGCAGGGTTCCTACAATGAGCAGTTCTTC. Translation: CATSTGQGSYNEQFF.

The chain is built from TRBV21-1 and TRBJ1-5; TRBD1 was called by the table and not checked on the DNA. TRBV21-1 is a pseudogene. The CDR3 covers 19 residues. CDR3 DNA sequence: TGTGCCAGCAGCTCCAGCGACAGGGGAAGGGCCTATAGCAATCAGCCCCAGCATTTT. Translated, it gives CASSSSDRGRAYSNQPQHF.

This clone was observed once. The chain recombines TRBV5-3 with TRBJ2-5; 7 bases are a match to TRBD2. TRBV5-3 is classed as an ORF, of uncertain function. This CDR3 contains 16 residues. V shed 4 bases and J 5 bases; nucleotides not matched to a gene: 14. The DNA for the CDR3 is TGTGCCAGAAGCCGCCCAATGGGCGGGAGATGCGAGACCCAGTACTTC. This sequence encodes CARSRPMGGRCETQYF.

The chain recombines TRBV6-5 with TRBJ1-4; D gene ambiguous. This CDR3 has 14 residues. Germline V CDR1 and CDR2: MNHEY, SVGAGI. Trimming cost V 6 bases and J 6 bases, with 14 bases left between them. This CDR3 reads CASRAGVWDEKLFF. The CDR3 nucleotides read TGTGCCAGCAGGGCCGGGGTTTGGGATGAAAAACTGTTTTTT.

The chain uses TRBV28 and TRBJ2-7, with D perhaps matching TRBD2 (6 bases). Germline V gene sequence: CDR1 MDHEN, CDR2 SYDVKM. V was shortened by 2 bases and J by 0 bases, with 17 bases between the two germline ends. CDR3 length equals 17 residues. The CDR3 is CASSLHPGTFSSYEQYF. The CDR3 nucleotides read TGTGCCAGCAGTTTACATCCCGGGACTTTCTCCTCCTACGAGCAGTACTTC. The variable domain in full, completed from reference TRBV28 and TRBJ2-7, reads DVKVTQSSRYLVKRTGEKVFLECVQDMDHENMFWYRQDPGLGLRLIYFSYDVKMKEKGDIPEGYSVSREKKERFSLILESASTNQTSMYLCASSLHPGTFSSYEQYFGPGTRLTVT.

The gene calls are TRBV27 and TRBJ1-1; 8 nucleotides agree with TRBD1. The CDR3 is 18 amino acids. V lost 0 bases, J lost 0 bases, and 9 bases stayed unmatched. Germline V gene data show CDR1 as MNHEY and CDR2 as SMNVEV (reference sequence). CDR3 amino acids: CASSLSGQVPGMNTEAFF. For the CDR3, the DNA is TGTGCCAGCAGTTTATCGGGACAGGTTCCGGGCATGAACACTGAAGCTTTCTTT.

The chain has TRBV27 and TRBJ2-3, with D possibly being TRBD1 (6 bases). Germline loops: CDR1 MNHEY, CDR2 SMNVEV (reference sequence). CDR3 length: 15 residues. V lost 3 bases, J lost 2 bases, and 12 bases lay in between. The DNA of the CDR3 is TGTGCCAGCAGTTTCAGGGGAACCACCACAGATACGCAGTATTTT. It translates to CASSFRGTTTDTQYF.

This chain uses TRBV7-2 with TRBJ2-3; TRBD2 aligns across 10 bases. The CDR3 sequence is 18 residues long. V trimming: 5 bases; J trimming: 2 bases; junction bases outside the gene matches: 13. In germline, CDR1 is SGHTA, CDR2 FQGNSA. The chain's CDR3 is CASSPGLAEKILTDTQYF. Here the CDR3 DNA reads TGTGCCAGCAGCCCCGGACTAGCGGAGAAGATCCTCACAGATACGCAGTATTTT.

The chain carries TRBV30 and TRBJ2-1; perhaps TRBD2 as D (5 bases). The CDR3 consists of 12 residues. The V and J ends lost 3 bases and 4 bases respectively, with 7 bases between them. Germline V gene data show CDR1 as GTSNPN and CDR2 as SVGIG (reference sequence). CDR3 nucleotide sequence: TGTGCCTGGAGGGGAGCTTACAATGAGCAGTTCTTC. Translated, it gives CAWRGAYNEQFF.

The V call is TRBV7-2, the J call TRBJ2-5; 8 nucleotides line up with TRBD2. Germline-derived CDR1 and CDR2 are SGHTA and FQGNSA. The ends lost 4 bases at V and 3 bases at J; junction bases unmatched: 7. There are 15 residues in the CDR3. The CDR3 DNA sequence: TGTGCCAGCAGCTCGGGGGGGGTCCTAAAAGAGACCCAGTACTTC. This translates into CASSSGGVLKETQYF.

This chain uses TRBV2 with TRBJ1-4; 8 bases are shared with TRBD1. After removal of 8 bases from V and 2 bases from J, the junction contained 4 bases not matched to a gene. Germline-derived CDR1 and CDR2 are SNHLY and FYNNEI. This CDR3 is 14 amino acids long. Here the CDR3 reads CASSRQGTNEKLFF. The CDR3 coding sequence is TGTGCCAGCTCTAGACAGGGGACTAATGAAAAACTGTTTTTT.

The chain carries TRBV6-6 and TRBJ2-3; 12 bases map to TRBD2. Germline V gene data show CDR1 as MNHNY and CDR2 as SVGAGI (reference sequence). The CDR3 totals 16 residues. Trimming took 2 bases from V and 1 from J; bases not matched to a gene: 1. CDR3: CASSYPSGRGTDTQYF. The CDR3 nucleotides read TGTGCCAGCAGTTACCCTAGCGGGAGGGGCACAGATACGCAGTATTTT.

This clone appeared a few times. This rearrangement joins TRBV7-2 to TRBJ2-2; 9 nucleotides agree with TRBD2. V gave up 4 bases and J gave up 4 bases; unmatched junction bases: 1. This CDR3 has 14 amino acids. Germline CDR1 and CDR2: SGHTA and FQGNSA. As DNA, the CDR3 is TGTGCCAGCAGCTCGACTAGCGGCACCGGGGAGCTGTTTTTT. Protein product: CASSSTSGTGELFF.

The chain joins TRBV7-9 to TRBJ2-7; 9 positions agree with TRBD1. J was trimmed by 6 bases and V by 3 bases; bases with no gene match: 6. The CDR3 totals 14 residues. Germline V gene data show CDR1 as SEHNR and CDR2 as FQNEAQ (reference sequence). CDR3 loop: CASSFGTGMGEQYF. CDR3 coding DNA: TGTGCCAGCAGCTTCGGGACAGGGATGGGCGAGCAGTACTTC.